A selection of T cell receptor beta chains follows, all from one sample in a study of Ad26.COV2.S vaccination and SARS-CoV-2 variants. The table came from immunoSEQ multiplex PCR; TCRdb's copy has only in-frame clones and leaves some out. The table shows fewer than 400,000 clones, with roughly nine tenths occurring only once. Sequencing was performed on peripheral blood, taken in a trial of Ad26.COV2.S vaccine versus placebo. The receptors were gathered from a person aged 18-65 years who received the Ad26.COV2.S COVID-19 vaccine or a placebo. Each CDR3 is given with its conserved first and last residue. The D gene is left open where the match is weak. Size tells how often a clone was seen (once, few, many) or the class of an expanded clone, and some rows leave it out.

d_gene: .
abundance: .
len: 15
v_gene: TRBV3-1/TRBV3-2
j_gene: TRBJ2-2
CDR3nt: TGTGCCAGCAGGTTAATCGGGAAGATGACCGGGGAGCTGTTTTTT
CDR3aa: CASRLIGKMTGELFF

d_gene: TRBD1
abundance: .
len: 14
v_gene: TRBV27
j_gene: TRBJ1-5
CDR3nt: TGTGCCAGCAGAAGTACAGGGGGCCTCCAGCCCCAGCATTTT
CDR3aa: CASRSTGGLQPQHF

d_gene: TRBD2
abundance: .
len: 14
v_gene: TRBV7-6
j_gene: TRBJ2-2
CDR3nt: TGTGCCAGCAGTCAAGCGGGGGAGTCCGGGGAGCTGTTTTTT
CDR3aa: CASSQAGESGELFF

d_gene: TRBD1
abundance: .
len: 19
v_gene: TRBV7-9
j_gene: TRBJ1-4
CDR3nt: TGTGCCAGCAGCTTACGTCGGACAGGGGCGCAAGTAGCTAATGAAAAACTGTTTTTT
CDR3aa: CASSLRRTGAQVANEKLFF

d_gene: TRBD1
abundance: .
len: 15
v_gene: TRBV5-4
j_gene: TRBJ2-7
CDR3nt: TGTGCCAGCAGCTCGCAGGGGGCTCTCTTCTACGAGCAGTACTTC
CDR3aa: CASSSQGALFYEQYF

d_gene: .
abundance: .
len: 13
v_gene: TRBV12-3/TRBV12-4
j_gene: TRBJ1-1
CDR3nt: TGTGCCAGCAGTTTCTTGAGGGACACTGAAGCTTTCTTT
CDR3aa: CASSFLRDTEAFF

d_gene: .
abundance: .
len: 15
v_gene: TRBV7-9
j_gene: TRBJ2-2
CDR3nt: TGTGCCAGCAGCTTTCTTGTGGGAGGCACCGGGGAGCTGTTTTTT
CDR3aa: CASSFLVGGTGELFF

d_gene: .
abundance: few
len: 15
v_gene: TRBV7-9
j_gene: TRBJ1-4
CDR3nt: TGTGCCAGCAGCATCTGGACAGCAACTAATGAAAAACTGTTTTTT
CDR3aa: CASSIWTATNEKLFF

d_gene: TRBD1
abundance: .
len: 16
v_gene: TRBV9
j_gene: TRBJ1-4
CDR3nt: TGTGCCAGCAGCGTCCGTCCGGGACAGCGTAATGAAAAACTGTTTTTT
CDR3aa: CASSVRPGQRNEKLFF

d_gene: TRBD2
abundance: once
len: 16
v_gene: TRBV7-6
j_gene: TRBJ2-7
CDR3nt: TGTGCCAGCAGCCAAGAAGGCGGGGGGGCCTCCTACGAGCAGTACTTC
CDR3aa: CASSQEGGGASYEQYF

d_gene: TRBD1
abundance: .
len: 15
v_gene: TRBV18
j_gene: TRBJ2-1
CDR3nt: TGTGCCAGCTCACGCCGGGACAGGGCCGACAATGAGCAGTTCTTC
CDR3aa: CASSRRDRADNEQFF

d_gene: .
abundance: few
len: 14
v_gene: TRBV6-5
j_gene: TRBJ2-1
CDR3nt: TGTGCCAGCAGCCGGGACCCAACGGTCTATGAGCAGTTCTTC
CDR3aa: CASSRDPTVYEQFF

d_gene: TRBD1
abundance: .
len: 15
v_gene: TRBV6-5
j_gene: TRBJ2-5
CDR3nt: TGTGCCAGCAACCAAGGACAGGGGGGAGGAGAGACCCAGTACTTC
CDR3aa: CASNQGQGGGETQYF

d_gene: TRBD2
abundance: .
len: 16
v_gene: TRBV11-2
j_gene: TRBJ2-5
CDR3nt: TGTGCCAGCAGCTCCCCCGGGCGGGGGGGCCAAGAGACCCAGTACTTC
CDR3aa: CASSSPGRGGQETQYF

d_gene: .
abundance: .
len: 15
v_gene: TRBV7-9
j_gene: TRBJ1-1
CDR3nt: TGTGCCAGCAGCACCCCCTCGATGGGCCACACTGAAGCTTTCTTT
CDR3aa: CASSTPSMGHTEAFF

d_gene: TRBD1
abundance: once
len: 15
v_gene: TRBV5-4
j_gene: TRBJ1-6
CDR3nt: TGTGCCAGCAGCCCGGGACAGTTATATAATTCACCCCTCCACTTT
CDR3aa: CASSPGQLYNSPLHF

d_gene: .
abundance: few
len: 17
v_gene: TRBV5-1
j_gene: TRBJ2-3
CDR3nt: TGCGCCAGCAGCTTATACGGGGTGCCCTCTAGCACAGATACGCAGTATTTT
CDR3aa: CASSLYGVPSSTDTQYF

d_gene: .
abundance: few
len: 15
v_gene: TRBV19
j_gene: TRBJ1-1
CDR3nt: TGTGCCAGTAGAGAACGGGCAGTTATGAACACTGAAGCTTTCTTT
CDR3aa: CASRERAVMNTEAFF

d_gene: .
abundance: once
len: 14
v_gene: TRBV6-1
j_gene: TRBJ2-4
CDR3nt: TGTGCCAGCAGTGAAAGTGATTTCCGAGGCATTCAGTACTTC
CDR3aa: CASSESDFRGIQYF

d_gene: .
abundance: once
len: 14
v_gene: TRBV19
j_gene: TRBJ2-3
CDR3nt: TGTGCCGCCTCCCGGGGGCCCGCGACAGATACGCAGTATTTT
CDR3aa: CAASRGPATDTQYF

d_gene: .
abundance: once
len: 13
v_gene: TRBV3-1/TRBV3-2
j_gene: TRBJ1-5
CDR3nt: TGTGCCAGCAGCCAAGCAAGATGGCGGCCCCAGCATTTT
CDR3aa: CASSQARWRPQHF

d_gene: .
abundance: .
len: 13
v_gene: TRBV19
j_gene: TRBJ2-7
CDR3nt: TGTGCCAGTAACGTCGTGCAGGGAAGCGAGCAGTACTTC
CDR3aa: CASNVVQGSEQYF

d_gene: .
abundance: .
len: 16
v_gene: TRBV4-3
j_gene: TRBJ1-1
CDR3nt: TGCGCCAGCAGCCAAGTCCCCCGGCCGGGGGACACTGAAGCTTTCTTT
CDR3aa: CASSQVPRPGDTEAFF

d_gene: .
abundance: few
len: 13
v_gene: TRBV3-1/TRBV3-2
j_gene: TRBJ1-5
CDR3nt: TGTGCCAGCAGCCATCAGGGCCGCCAGCCCCAGCATTTT
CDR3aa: CASSHQGRQPQHF

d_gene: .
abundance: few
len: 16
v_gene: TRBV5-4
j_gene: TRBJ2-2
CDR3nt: TGTGCCAGCAGCTTGGCAGGGGGGCCTAACACCGGGGAGCTGTTTTTT
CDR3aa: CASSLAGGPNTGELFF

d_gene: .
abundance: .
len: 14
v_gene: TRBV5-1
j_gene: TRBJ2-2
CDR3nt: TGCGCCAGCAGGGGCGGATTCAACACCGGGGAGCTGTTTTTT
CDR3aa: CASRGGFNTGELFF

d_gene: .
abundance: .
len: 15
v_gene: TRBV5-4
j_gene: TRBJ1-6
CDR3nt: TGTGCCAGCAGCTTCTTCGGGGGGGTGGGTTCACCCCTCCACTTT
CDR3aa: CASSFFGGVGSPLHF

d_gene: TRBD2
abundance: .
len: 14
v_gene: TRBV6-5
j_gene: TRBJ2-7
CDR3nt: TGTGCCAGCGGATGGAGCGGGGGGGAATACGAGCAGTACTTC
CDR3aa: CASGWSGGEYEQYF

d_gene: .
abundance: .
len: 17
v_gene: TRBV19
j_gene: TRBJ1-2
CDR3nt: TGTGCCAGTAGTATAAACAGATTGGGGGCCAACTCCTATGGCTACACCTTC
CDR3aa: CASSINRLGANSYGYTF

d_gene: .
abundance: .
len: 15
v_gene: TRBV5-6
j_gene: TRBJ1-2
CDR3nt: TGTGCCAGCAGGGCCGAGGGGAGAACTAACTATGGCTACACCTTC
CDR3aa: CASRAEGRTNYGYTF

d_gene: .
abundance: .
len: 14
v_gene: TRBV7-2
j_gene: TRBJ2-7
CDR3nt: TGTGCCAGCAGCTTACAGGGACCGGCCTACGAGCAGTACTTC
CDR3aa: CASSLQGPAYEQYF

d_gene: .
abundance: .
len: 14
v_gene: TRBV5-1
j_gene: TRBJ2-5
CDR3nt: TGCGCCAGCAGCTTTTTCGGGTTCGAAGAGACCCAGTACTTC
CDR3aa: CASSFFGFEETQYF

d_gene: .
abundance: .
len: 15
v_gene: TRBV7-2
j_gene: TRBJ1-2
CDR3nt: TGTGCCAGCCTTAACAGGGTAACGGGGAACTATGGCTACACCTTC
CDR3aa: CASLNRVTGNYGYTF

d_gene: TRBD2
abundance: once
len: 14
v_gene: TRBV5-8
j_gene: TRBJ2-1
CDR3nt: TGTGCCAGCAGCACCCGCCGGGGAGCGGGGGGGAGGTTCTTC
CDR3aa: CASSTRRGAGGRFF

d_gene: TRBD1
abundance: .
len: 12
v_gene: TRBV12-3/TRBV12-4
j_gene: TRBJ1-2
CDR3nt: TGTGCCAGCAGGGGGACAGGGAGTGGCTACACCTTC
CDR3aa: CASRGTGSGYTF

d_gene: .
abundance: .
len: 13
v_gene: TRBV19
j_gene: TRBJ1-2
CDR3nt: TGTGCCAGTAGTATGGCCAGGGAGGATGGCTACACCTTC
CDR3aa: CASSMAREDGYTF

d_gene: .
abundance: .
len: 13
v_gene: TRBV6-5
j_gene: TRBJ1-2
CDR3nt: TGTGCCAGCAGGTACAGGGAAAACTATGGCTACACCTTC
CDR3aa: CASRYRENYGYTF

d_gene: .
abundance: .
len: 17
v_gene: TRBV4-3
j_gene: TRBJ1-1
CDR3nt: TGCGCCAGCAGCCAAGACCTCCCGGGACGGTTGAACACTGAAGCTTTCTTT
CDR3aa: CASSQDLPGRLNTEAFF

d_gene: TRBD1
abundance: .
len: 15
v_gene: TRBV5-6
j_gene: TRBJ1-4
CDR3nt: TGTGCCAGCAGCTTGGGGACAGGCGTAAATGAAAAACTGTTTTTT
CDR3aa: CASSLGTGVNEKLFF

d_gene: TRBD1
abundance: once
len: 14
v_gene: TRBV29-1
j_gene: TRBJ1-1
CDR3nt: TGCAGCGTGAATTACAGGGGAAAGAACACTGAAGCTTTCTTT
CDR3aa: CSVNYRGKNTEAFF

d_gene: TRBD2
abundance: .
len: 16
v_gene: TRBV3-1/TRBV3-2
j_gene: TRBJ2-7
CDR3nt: TGTGCCAGCAGCCCCAGGACTAGCGGGGGGGTACACGAGCAGTACTTC
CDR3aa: CASSPRTSGGVHEQYF

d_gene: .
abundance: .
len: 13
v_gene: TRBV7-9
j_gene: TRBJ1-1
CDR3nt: TGTGCCAGCAGCTTACGCTCCGTGAATGGGTCTTTCTTT
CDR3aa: CASSLRSVNGSFF

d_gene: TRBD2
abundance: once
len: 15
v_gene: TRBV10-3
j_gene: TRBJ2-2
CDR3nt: TGTGCCAGTAGCGGGGGGGCGAAGAACACCGGGGAGCTGTTTTTT
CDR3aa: CASSGGAKNTGELFF

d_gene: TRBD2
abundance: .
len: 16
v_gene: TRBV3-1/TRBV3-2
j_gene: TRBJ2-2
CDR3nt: TGTGCCAGCAGCCAAGTCCTTAGCGGGGGGACCGGGGAGCTGTTTTTT
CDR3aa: CASSQVLSGGTGELFF

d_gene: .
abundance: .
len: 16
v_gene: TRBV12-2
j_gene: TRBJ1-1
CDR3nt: TGTGCAAGTCGTTTGAACCGGGACAGGGGGTGCACTGAAGCTTTCTTT
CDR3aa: CASRLNRDRGCTEAFF

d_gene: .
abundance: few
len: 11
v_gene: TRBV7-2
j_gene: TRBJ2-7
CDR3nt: TGTGCCAGCAGCGCCCGCGACGAGCAGTACTTC
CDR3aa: CASSARDEQYF

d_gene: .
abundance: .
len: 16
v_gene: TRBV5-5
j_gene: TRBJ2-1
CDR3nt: TGTGCCAGCAGCTTGGCTCCAGGACTATCCTACAATGAGCAGTTCTTC
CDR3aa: CASSLAPGLSYNEQFF

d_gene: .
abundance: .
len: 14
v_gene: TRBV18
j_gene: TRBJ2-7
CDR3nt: TGTGCCAGCTCCCTAGAGGGGGGAAAAGACGAGCAGTACTTC
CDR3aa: CASSLEGGKDEQYF

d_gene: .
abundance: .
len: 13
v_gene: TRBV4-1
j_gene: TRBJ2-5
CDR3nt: TGCGCCAGCAGCCTTTCCCCGAGGGAGACCCAGTACTTC
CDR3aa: CASSLSPRETQYF

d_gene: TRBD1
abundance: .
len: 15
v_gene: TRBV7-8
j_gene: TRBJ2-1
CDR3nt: TGTGCCAGCAGCTTAGATGGGACAGGGGCTGAGGAGCAGTTCTTC
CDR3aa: CASSLDGTGAEEQFF

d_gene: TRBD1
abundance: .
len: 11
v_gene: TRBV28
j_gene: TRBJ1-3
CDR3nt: TGTGCCAGCAACCAGGGGGACACCATATATTTT
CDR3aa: CASNQGDTIYF

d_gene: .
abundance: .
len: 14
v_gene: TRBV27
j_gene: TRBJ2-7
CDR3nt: TGTGCCAGCGCCTATGCTGGGAGGACCTACGAGCAGTACTTC
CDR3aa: CASAYAGRTYEQYF

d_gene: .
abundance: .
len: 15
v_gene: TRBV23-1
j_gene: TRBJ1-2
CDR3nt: TGCGCCAGCAGTCAATCGGACCGGGCCACGGGGGGCTACACCTTC
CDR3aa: CASSQSDRATGGYTF